Each of the 29 T cell receptor beta chains below was sequenced from the same sample in a study of OX40 agonist ivuxolimab in advanced cancers. Clones were sequenced by immunoSEQ multiplex PCR, and TCRdb holds only the in-frame ones, with some missing. The sample includes 8,000 to 10,000 clones, about 66% seen only once; the top ten take approximately 24%. The sample here was CD4+ or CD8+ T cells sorted from blood, taken in a trial of the OX40 agonist ivuxolimab. These receptors were taken from an adult with an advanced solid tumor such as melanoma, head and neck, liver or kidney cancer.

V and J are TRBV7-9 and TRBJ1-1; D is ambiguous. Germline V gene lookup returns CDR1 SEHNR and CDR2 FQNEAQ (reference sequence). CDR3 length equals 15 residues. V lost 5 bases to trimming and J lost 0 bases, with 13 bases between them. DNA for the CDR3: TGTGCCAGCAGCCCCGTAGGGTTTTTGAACACTGAAGCTTTCTTT. This sequence encodes CASSPVGFLNTEAFF.

The chain joins TRBV5-5 to TRBJ1-5; 7 bases line up with TRBD1. The CDR3 is made up of 15 amino acids. Germline CDR1 is SGHKS and CDR2 is YYEKEE (reference sequence). After removal of 5 bases from V and 4 bases from J, the junction contained 9 bases not matched to a gene. The CDR3 nucleotides read TGTGCCAGCAGACCCGGACAGGAGTCAAATCAGCCCCAGCATTTT. Protein sequence: CASRPGQESNQPQHF. The whole variable domain, remainder taken from reference TRBV5-5 and TRBJ1-5, is DAGVTQSPTHLIKTRGQQVTLRCSPISGHKSVSWYQQVLGQGPQFIFQYYEKEERGRGNFPDRFSARQFPNYSSELNVNALLLGDSALYLCASRPGQESNQPQHFGDGTRLSIL.

The gene calls are TRBV29-1 and TRBJ2-1; D might be TRBD2 (5 bases). Germline V CDR1 and CDR2: SQVTM, ANQGSEA. This CDR3 region has 12 residues. Trimming shortened V by 2 bases and J by 5 bases, and 7 bases separated the two germline ends. CDR3 coding DNA: TGCAGCGTTGAAATGCGGGACAATGAGCAGTTCTTC. Translation: CSVEMRDNEQFF.

By its share, this clone is medium-sized (0.01 to 0.1%). The chain joins TRBV6-4 to TRBJ2-1; D is undetermined. V was clipped by 0 bases and J by 2 bases, with 8 bases between them. The CDR3 sequence is 15 residues long. The germline V gene encodes CDR1 MRHNA and CDR2 SNTAGT. DNA for the CDR3: TGTGCCAGCAGTGACTCGAGAAGGCCCTACAATGAGCAGTTCTTC. As protein: CASSDSRRPYNEQFF.

The rearrangement joins TRBV7-2 to TRBJ2-7; D is possibly TRBD1 (6 bases). Germline V CDR1 and CDR2: SGHTA, FQGNSA. The germline V and J ends were trimmed by 6 bases and 0 bases, with 12 bases remaining between them. This CDR3 has 14 residues. CDR3 DNA: TGTGCCAGCAGATCAGGGGCCCCCTCCTACGAGCAGTACTTC. Translated, it gives CASRSGAPSYEQYF.

The chain carries TRBV30 and TRBJ2-3, with TRBD2 identical over 11 bases. Trimming took 0 bases from V and 4 from J; bases not matched to a gene: 3. The CDR3 sequence is 15 residues long. CDR1 is GTSNPN, CDR2 SVGIG, per germline (reference sequence). The chain's CDR3 is CAWSVTSGGPDTQYF. The CDR3 DNA sequence: TGTGCCTGGAGTGTAACTAGCGGGGGCCCAGATACGCAGTATTTT.

This sequence joins TRBV4-1 and TRBJ2-1, with D uncertain. This CDR3 region has 14 residues. The V end lost 3 bases, the J end lost 2 bases, and 8 bases lay between the germline ends. From germline, CDR1 is MGHRA and CDR2 YSYEKL. CDR3 residues: CASSHNGPYNEQFF. CDR3 in DNA: TGCGCCAGCAGCCATAACGGACCCTACAATGAGCAGTTCTTC.

This chain connects TRBV7-8 to TRBJ2-7; 11 nucleotides line up with TRBD1. This CDR3 is built from 16 residues. V was pared by 0 bases and J by 5 bases, with 6 bases of the junction left unmatched. Germline V gene data show CDR1 as SGHVS and CDR2 as FQNEAQ. CDR3 DNA sequence: TGTGCCAGCAGCTTAGCGACAGGACAGGGGGCAAACGAGCAGTACTTC. The encoded protein is CASSLATGQGANEQYF.

This chain joins TRBV6-1 and TRBJ2-1, with D possibly being TRBD1 (5 bases). The V end lost 7 bases, the J end lost 6 bases, and 19 bases lay between the germline ends. The CDR3 sequence is 15 residues long. CDR1 is MNHNS and CDR2 is SASEGT in the germline V gene. The CDR3 DNA reads TGTGCCAGCACCCTGGCCGCACAAGGGGCCAATGAGCAGTTCTTC. Protein product: CASTLAAQGANEQFF.

The rearrangement joins TRBV2 to TRBJ1-1; D is unresolved. Germline-derived CDR1 and CDR2 are SNHLY and FYNNEI. The CDR3 is 13 amino acids. Trimming took off 5 bases at V and 5 bases at J, with 12 bases between the two ends. CDR3 sequence: CASSLGAETEAFF. In DNA, the CDR3 is TGTGCCAGCAGTCTTGGAGCGGAGACTGAAGCTTTCTTT.

This clone was counted between two and nine times. The CDR3 bases are TGCGCCAGCAGTGTGACTAGCGGGAGCACCGGGGAGCTGTTTTTT. As protein: CASSVTSGSTGELFF. The chain employs TRBV10-2 and TRBJ2-2; 12 nucleotides agree with TRBD2. This CDR3 contains 15 residues. Trimming removed 4 bases from V and 4 bases from J; junction bases left unmatched: 1. Germline V CDR1 and CDR2: WSHSY, SAAADI.

The chain couples TRBV12-5 to TRBJ2-2; the D gene could be TRBD1 or TRBD2 (5 bases each). Trimming cost V 0 bases and J 1 base, with 21 bases left between them. The CDR3 covers 20 residues. The germline V gene encodes CDR1 LGHNT and CDR2 FRNRAP. This CDR3 is CASGLVRGGNGILNTGELFF. The CDR3 nucleotides are TGTGCTAGTGGTTTGGTACGTGGGGGAAACGGGATTTTGAACACCGGGGAGCTGTTTTTT. Full variable domain (remainder filled in from reference TRBV12-5 and TRBJ2-2): DARVTQTPRHKVTEMGQEVTMRCQPILGHNTVFWYRQTMMQGLELLAYFRNRAPLDDSGMPKDRFSAEMPDATLATLKIQPSEPRDSAVYFCASGLVRGGNGILNTGELFFGEGSRLTVL.

A word on this clone: Distinct nucleotide sequences in the sample also encode this CDR3. V usage is TRBV6-5 and J usage is TRBJ2-7, with TRBD2 as a possible D gene (5 bases). Germline V lookup: CDR1 MNHEY, CDR2 SVGAGI. The V and J ends lost 7 bases and 1 base respectively, with 8 bases between them. The CDR3 is 12 residues long. CDR3 amino acids: CASNPGSYEQYF. The CDR3 DNA reads TGTGCCAGCAACCCGGGATCCTACGAGCAGTACTTC.

The chain has TRBV19 and TRBJ2-1; TRBD2 is a possible D gene (5 bases). In germline, CDR1 is LNHDA, CDR2 SQIVND (reference sequence). CDR3 length equals 14 residues. Trimming removed 5 bases from V and 6 bases from J, with 14 bases in between. In DNA, the CDR3 is TGTGCCAGTAGTGCTCTAGCAAGTGGCAATGAGCAGTTCTTC. Residues: CASSALASGNEQFF.

For the CDR3, the DNA is TGTGCCAGCAGCCCCATGACTAGCGGGAGGGATAATACGCAGTATTTT. Amino acids: CASSPMTSGRDNTQYF. The chain has TRBV7-6 and TRBJ2-3; TRBD2 matches 14 bases. Germline V lookup: CDR1 SGHVS, CDR2 FNYEAQ. CDR3 length: 16 amino acids. V was pared by 5 bases and J by 7 bases, with 8 bases of the junction left unmatched. Supplemented by reference TRBV7-6 and TRBJ2-3, the full variable domain reads GAGVSQSPRYKVTKRGQDVALRCDPISGHVSLYWYRQALGQGPEFLTYFNYEAQQDKSGLPNDRFSAERPEGSISTLTIQRTEQRDSAMYRCASSPMTSGRDNTQYFGPGTRLTVL.

A few counts support this clone. The chain uses TRBV9 and TRBJ1-6; D gene uncertain. CDR3 length equals 17 residues. The germline CDR1 and CDR2 sequences are SGDLS and YYNGEE. V lost 0 bases and J 0 bases, leaving 10 bases between the germline ends. As DNA, the CDR3 is TGTGCCAGCAGCGTAGGGGGTTCTAGCTCCTATAATTCACCCCTCCACTTT. Residues: CASSVGGSSSYNSPLHF. The full variable domain, with the rest looked up from reference TRBV9 and TRBJ1-6, is DSGVTQTPKHLITATGQRVTLRCSPRSGDLSVYWYQQSLDQGLQFLIQYYNGEERAKGNILERFSAQQFPDLHSELNLSSLELGDSALYFCASSVGGSSSYNSPLHFGNGTRLTVT.

The chain joins TRBV6-5 to TRBJ1-2, with 11 bases identical to TRBD1. The CDR3 runs to 15 residues. Germline trimming cut 2 bases from V and 7 bases from J; bases unmatched to any gene: 6. Per the germline V gene, CDR1 is MNHEY and CDR2 is SVGAGI. In DNA, the CDR3 is TGTGCCAGCAGTTACCAAGGACAGGGGGCTGGTGGCTACACCTTC. Its protein is CASSYQGQGAGGYTF.

The chain has TRBV19 and TRBJ2-7; D unresolved. CDR1 LNHDA and CDR2 SQIVND come from the germline V gene (reference sequence). The V and J ends lost 5 bases and 0 bases respectively, with 5 bases between them. The CDR3 is 12 residues long. The CDR3, as DNA: TGTGCCAGTAGTTCATTCTCCTACGAGCAGTACTTC. It encodes CASSSFSYEQYF.

This clone was recorded a few times. The chain has TRBV7-9 and TRBJ1-5, with D perhaps matching TRBD1 (5 bases). The CDR3 length is 12 residues. Trimming left V 2 bases short and J 9 bases short, with 8 bases between. The germline gives CDR1 SEHNR, CDR2 FQNEAQ (reference sequence). The CDR3 is CASSLLGGPQHF. For the CDR3, the DNA is TGTGCCAGCAGCTTACTGGGGGGGCCCCAGCATTTT.

The chain recombines TRBV7-2 with TRBJ1-2, with no clear D. Germline values: CDR1 SGHTA, CDR2 FQGNSA. The CDR3 runs 11 residues. V lost 1 base, J lost 7 bases, and 4 bases lay in between. The CDR3 loop reads CASSLVGGYTF. CDR3 DNA: TGTGCCAGCAGCTTAGTGGGTGGCTACACCTTC.

V and J are TRBV5-6 and TRBJ2-3; 10 nucleotides agree with TRBD1. Looked up from germline, CDR1 is SGHDT and CDR2 is YYEEEE. The CDR3 runs 15 residues. V trimming: 4 bases; J trimming: 6 bases; junction bases outside the gene matches: 8. CDR3: CASSLLTGGADTQYF. The CDR3 DNA is TGTGCCAGCAGCCTCCTGACAGGGGGCGCCGATACGCAGTATTTT.

This clone was seen only a few times. The chain has TRBV28 and TRBJ2-7; the match to TRBD1 covers 9 bases. Germline CDR1 reads MDHEN; CDR2 reads SYDVKM. This CDR3 spans 15 amino acids. J gave up 2 bases and V 6 bases, and 8 bases lay outside the gene matches. Here the CDR3 reads CASRFRQGGTYEQYF. The CDR3 DNA reads as TGTGCCAGCAGGTTCAGACAGGGGGGTACCTACGAGCAGTACTTC.

The gene calls are TRBV7-9 and TRBJ2-5; no reliable D call. Looked up from germline, CDR1 is SEHNR and CDR2 is FQNEAQ (reference sequence). The CDR3 is 12 amino acids. The V gene lost 5 bases and the J gene lost 1 base, with 5 bases spanning the gap. CDR3 sequence: CASSNVQETQYF. The DNA for the CDR3 is TGTGCCAGCAGCAATGTCCAAGAGACCCAGTACTTC.

The V and J genes are TRBV7-8 and TRBJ2-5; weak D call: TRBD1 (5 bases). Germline V lookup: CDR1 SGHVS, CDR2 FQNEAQ. V was pared by 1 base and J by 4 bases, with 7 bases between. The CDR3 loop spans 13 amino acids. For the CDR3, the DNA is TGTGCCAGCAGCTTAGGGGGCCCAGAGACCCAGTACTTC. This translates into CASSLGGPETQYF. The full variable domain, rest sourced from reference TRBV7-8 and TRBJ2-5, is GAGVSQSPRYKVAKRGQDVALRCDPISGHVSLFWYQQALGQGPEFLTYFQNEAQLDKSGLPSDRFFAERPEGSVSTLKIQRTQQEDSAVYLCASSLGGPETQYFGPGTRLLVL.

The rearrangement joins TRBV12-5 to TRBJ2-1; 9 bases line up with TRBD2. The CDR3 is made up of 16 amino acids. Looked up from germline, CDR1 is LGHNT and CDR2 is FRNRAP. V gave up 2 bases and J gave up 4 bases; unmatched junction bases: 6. The CDR3 is CASGLSGLAGYNEQFF. CDR3 nucleotide sequence: TGTGCTAGTGGTTTGTCGGGGCTAGCGGGGTACAATGAGCAGTTCTTC.

The J gene is TRBJ1-2, the V gene TRBV28, with D hard to call. V was clipped by 3 bases and J by 8 bases, with 16 bases between them. CDR1 and CDR2 (germline): MDHEN, SYDVKM. This CDR3 spans 14 amino acids. CDR3 region: CASSFIGAGEGYTF. The CDR3 DNA follows: TGTGCCAGCAGTTTTATTGGCGCAGGAGAAGGCTACACCTTC.

The CDR3 DNA reads as TGCAGTGCTAGAGGGGCCTACGAGCAGTACTTC. It codes for CSARGAYEQYF. The chain links TRBV20-1 to TRBJ2-7; D is ambiguous. CDR3 length: 11 amino acids. Germline loops: CDR1 DFQATT, CDR2 SNEGSKA (reference sequence). The V and J ends lost 1 base and 2 bases respectively, with 3 bases between them.

This clone came up a few times. The chain combines TRBV14 with TRBJ2-6; D is uncertain. V shed 2 bases and J shed 1 base, with 6 bases lying between them. The germline V gene has CDR1 SGHDN and CDR2 FVKESK. This CDR3 comprises 15 residues. The CDR3 region has the DNA TGTGCCAGCAGCCAAAAGGAATCTGGGGCCAACGTCCTGACTTTC. It translates to CASSQKESGANVLTF.

This clone was recorded a few times. The V gene is TRBV2, the J gene TRBJ2-2; maybe TRBD2 (5 bases). CDR1 and CDR2 from the germline V gene are SNHLY and FYNNEI. There are 14 residues in the CDR3. Trimming removed 6 bases at V and 6 bases at J, with 14 bases between. CDR3 loop: CASSGDMEAGELFF. As DNA, the CDR3 is TGTGCCAGCAGCGGCGATATGGAGGCCGGGGAGCTGTTTTTT.